This T cell receptor beta chain stems from a study of blood T cells in healthy people across ages. Donors gave around 9.8 milliliters of peripheral blood apiece. The extraction recovered at least 6 micrograms of total RNA per sample. Primed by a sample-barcoded 5' primer and a J-beta primer mix, a second PCR proceeded for about 7 to 12 cycles. Each cDNA molecule carried a tag from a template-switch adaptor that contained 12 random nucleotides. TCRdb independently ran MiXCR on the 5' RACE reads; one entry per CDR3 protein. The sample contains approximately 800,000 distinct CDR3 sequences, 20% to 30% of which appear only once. J was trimmed by 6 bases and V by 4 bases; bases with no gene match: 8. This CDR3 region has 14 residues. Germline loops: CDR1 LGHNA, CDR2 YSLEER. This sample also belongs to another study, concerning T cells of mothers and their children.

The rearrangement uses TRBV4-3 and TRBJ1-1; 7 bases are shared with TRBD1. Sequenced material: blood. The sequence derives from a boy aged 10-17 years in good health. The CDR3: CASSLRQGWAEAFF. The CDR3 coding sequence is TGCGCCAGCAGCCTACGACAGGGTTGGGCTGAAGCTTTCTTT.